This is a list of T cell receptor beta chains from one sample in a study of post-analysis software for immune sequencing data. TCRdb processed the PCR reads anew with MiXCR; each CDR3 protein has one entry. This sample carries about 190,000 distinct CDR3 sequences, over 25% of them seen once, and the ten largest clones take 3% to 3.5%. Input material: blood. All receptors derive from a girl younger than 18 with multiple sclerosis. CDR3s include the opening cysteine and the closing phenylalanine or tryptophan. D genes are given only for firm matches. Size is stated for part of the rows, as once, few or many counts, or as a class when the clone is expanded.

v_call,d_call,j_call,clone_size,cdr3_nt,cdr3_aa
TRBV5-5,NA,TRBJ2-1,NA,TGTGCCAGCAGCTTAACCCTAGGGACCGCAGGCAATGAGCAGTTCTTC,CASSLTLGTAGNEQFF
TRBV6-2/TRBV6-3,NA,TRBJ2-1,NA,TGTGCCAGATCCGCGTACGGAGCCTACAATGAGCAGTTCTTC,CARSAYGAYNEQFF
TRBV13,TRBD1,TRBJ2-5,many,TGTGCCAGCAGCCGTGGACAGGAACAAGAGACCCAGTACTTC,CASSRGQEQETQYF
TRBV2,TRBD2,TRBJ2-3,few,TGTGCCAGCAGTGGGCGGGGGGTTATGCAGTATTTT,CASSGRGVMQYF
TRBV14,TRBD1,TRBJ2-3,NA,TGTGCCAGCAGCGTCCCCGGACAGGGGAAATGGAATACGCAGTATTTT,CASSVPGQGKWNTQYF
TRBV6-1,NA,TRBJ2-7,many,TGTGCCAGCAGTTTGGACTTCTACGAGCAGTACTTC,CASSLDFYEQYF
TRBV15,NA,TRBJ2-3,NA,TGTGCCACCAGCCAAGGCTCCTCCGATACGCAGTATTTT,CATSQGSSDTQYF
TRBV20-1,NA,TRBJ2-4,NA,TGCAGTGCTAGTTTCGACCGCCCGGCCAAAAACATTCAGTACTTC,CSASFDRPAKNIQYF
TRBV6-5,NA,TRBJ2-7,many,TGTGCCAGCAGTTACGACTCCAACCTCTTATCCTACGAGCAGTACTTC,CASSYDSNLLSYEQYF
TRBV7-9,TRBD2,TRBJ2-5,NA,TGTGCCAGCAGCACCCTAGCGGGGAGGGAGACCCAGTACTTC,CASSTLAGRETQYF
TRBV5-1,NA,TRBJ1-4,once,TGCGCCAGCAGCTCCCACTGGGGCCCTACTGAAAAACTGTTTTTT,CASSSHWGPTEKLFF
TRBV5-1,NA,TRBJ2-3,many,TGCGCCAGCAGCTTGGGGGGGGAGTCCTCAGATACGCAGTATTTT,CASSLGGESSDTQYF
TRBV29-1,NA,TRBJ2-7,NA,TGCAGCGTTGCGGTCCCATTTTACGAGCAGTACTTC,CSVAVPFYEQYF
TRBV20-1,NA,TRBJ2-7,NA,TGCAGTGCTAGCGGACAGACGGGCGAGCAGTACTTC,CSASGQTGEQYF
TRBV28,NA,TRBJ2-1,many,TGTGCCAGCAGTTACAGGCAGGGTGCGGGTCATGAGCAGTTCTTC,CASSYRQGAGHEQFF
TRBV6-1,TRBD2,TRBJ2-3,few,TGTGCCAGCAGGGGGGGACTAGCGGGAACAGATACGCAGTATTTT,CASRGGLAGTDTQYF
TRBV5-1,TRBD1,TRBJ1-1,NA,TGCGCCAGCAGCACCTTGAGACAGGGCGCGAACACTGAAGCTTTCTTT,CASSTLRQGANTEAFF
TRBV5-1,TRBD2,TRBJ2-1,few,TGCGCCAGCAGCTTGGTTGGGATAGCGGGGCCTGATGGGGATGAGCAGTTCTTC,CASSLVGIAGPDGDEQFF
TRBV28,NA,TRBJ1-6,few,TGTGCCACCCTAGGGGCAGTAACCTATAATTCACCCCTCCACTTT,CATLGAVTYNSPLHF
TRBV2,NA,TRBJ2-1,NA,TGTGCCAGCAGCACGGTAGGGAAGCAGTTCTTC,CASSTVGKQFF
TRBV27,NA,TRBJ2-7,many,TGTGCCAGCAGTTTATTTCACGAGCAGTACTTC,CASSLFHEQYF
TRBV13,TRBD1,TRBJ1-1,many,TGTGCCAGCAGCACAGGGACAGGGGAAGGATGGACTGAAGCTTTCTTT,CASSTGTGEGWTEAFF
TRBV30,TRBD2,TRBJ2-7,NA,TGTGCCTGGAGTGGCGCTCTAGCGGGCTCGTCCTACGAGCAGTACTTC,CAWSGALAGSSYEQYF
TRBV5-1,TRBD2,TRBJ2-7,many,TGCGCCAGCAGCTTGACCTCGACTAGCGGGAGACTGCGCGAGCAGTACTTC,CASSLTSTSGRLREQYF
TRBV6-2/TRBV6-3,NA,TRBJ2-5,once,TGTGCCAGCAATAATAGAGAGGGGAGATACAAGCAGTACTTC,CASNNREGRYKQYF
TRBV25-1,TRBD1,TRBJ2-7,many,TGTGCCAGCAGTGAATCCGGGACAGGGGGCCCCTACGAGCAGTACTTC,CASSESGTGGPYEQYF
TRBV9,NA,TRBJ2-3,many,TGTGCCAGCAGCCCCCGAGGCCCCTCTAGCACAGATACGCAGTATTTT,CASSPRGPSSTDTQYF
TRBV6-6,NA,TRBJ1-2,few,TGTGCCAGCAGTGGGACCTATGGCTACACCTTC,CASSGTYGYTF
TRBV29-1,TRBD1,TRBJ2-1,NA,TGCAGCGTCCGGGGCCGGGACAGTTCCTACAATGAGCAGTTCTTC,CSVRGRDSSYNEQFF
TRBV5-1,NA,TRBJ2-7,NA,TGCGCCAGCAGTCGGTCAGGGGCGAAGTACGAGCAGTACTTC,CASSRSGAKYEQYF
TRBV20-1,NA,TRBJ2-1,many,TGCAGTGCTAGAGATCCCCAAAGTGGGCAGGGCTCCTACAATGAGCAGTTCTTC,CSARDPQSGQGSYNEQFF
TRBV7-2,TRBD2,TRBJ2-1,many,TGTGCCAGCAGCTTATCCTATAGCGGGACGTCCTACAATGAGCAGTTCTTC,CASSLSYSGTSYNEQFF
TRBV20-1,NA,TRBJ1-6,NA,TGCAGTGCTAGCAGGGACGGAAAGGGACCCATCCCCCTCCACTTT,CSASRDGKGPIPLHF
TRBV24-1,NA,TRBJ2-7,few,TGTGCCACCAGTGAGAGAGACAATGAGCAGTACTTC,CATSERDNEQYF
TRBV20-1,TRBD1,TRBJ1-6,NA,TGCAGTGCTGTCGACAGGGGAGGATCACCCCTCCACTTT,CSAVDRGGSPLHF
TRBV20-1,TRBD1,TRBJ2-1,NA,TGCAGTGCTAGACCCCTCGGACAGGGTAACGACAATGAGCAGTTCTTC,CSARPLGQGNDNEQFF
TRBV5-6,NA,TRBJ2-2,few,TGTGCCAGCAGCTTACGGCAGGGCCGGACCGGGGAGCTGTTTTTT,CASSLRQGRTGELFF
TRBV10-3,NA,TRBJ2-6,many,TGTGCCATCAGTGAGTCTCCAAGGTACTCTGGGGCCAACGTCCTGACTTTC,CAISESPRYSGANVLTF
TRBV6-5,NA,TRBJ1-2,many,TGTGCCAGCAGTTACTCGATTTGGGGCAACTATGGCTACACCTTC,CASSYSIWGNYGYTF
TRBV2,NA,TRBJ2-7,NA,TGTGCCAGCACCCGGGACACTTCCTACGAGCAGTACTTC,CASTRDTSYEQYF
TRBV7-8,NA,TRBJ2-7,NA,TGTGCCAGCAGCGCCCGGGTCGCCACCTACGAGCAGTACTTC,CASSARVATYEQYF
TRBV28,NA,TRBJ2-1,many,TGTGCCAGCAGCCGACTTCTACCGGCCGAGCAGTTCTTC,CASSRLLPAEQFF
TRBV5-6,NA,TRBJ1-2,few,TGTGCCAGCAGCTTGGAGGCCCAGGGTTTCGGTAACTATGGCTACACCTTC,CASSLEAQGFGNYGYTF
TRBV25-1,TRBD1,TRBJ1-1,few,TGTGCCAGCAGTGAATCTGCCCATTTACAGGGGGAAGCTTTCTTT,CASSESAHLQGEAFF
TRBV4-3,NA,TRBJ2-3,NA,TGCGCCAGCAGCCAAGATCTGGCAATATTAAGCACAGATACGCAGTATTTT,CASSQDLAILSTDTQYF
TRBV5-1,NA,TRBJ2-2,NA,TGCGCCAGCAGCTTTGCGAACACCGGGGAGCTGTTTTTT,CASSFANTGELFF
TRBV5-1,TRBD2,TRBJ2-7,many,TGCGCCAGCAGCTGGACTAGCGCCATGAGCTACGAGCAGTACTTC,CASSWTSAMSYEQYF
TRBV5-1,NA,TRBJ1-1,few,TGCGCCAGCAGCGATCGCGGGCGAGCTTTCTTT,CASSDRGRAFF
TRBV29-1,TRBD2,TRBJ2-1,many,TGCAGCGCTAAATCGGGACTAGCGGGAGGTGAGCAGTTCTTC,CSAKSGLAGGEQFF